Each of the 30 T cell receptor beta chains below was sequenced from the same sample in a study of T cell clonality in common variable immunodeficiency. TCRdb's copy holds only in-frame clones and misses some; the assay was immunoSEQ multiplex PCR. In total the sample includes roughly 79,000 clones, none of them seen once. The specimen sequenced was peripheral blood mononuclear cells. Receptor source: a person aged 18-70 years in good health.

This clone was seen at least ten times. The observed sequence ends 3 residues before the CDR3 terminus, with the missing tail filled in from the germline J gene. The V call is TRBV5-1, the J call TRBJ1-5; D remains unclear. Trimming pared 2 bases from V and 3 bases from J, leaving 12 bases between. The CDR3 is 15 residues long. Germline V gene sequence: CDR1 SGHRS, CDR2 YFSETQ. The CDR3 here is CASSLDGGYNQPQHF. The CDR3 DNA, read in part, is TGCGCCAGCAGCTTAGATGGAGGGTACAATCAGCCC.

This clone showed up just a few times. Incomplete CDR3 DNA: TGTGCCAGCTCACCTCACAGACAGGGTCGGGGGAACACTGAA. Translated: CASSPHRQGRGNTE. The whole CDR3 sequence reads CASSPHRQGRGNTEAFF. V gene TRBV18 combines with J gene TRBJ1-1, with 7 bases matching TRBD1. The read ends 3 residues before the CDR3 terminus; that terminus is restored from the germline J gene. The ends lost 3 bases at V and 1 base at J; junction bases unmatched: 11. The CDR3 runs 17 residues. In germline, CDR1 is KGHSH, CDR2 LQKENI.

This clone was found many times. The read halts 3 residues ahead of the CDR3 end, with the missing end drawn from the germline J gene. The chain has TRBV12-5 and TRBJ1-2; 8 nucleotides agree with TRBD1. Trimming removed 3 bases from V and 4 bases from J; junction bases left unmatched: 7. Germline V gives CDR1 LGHNT, CDR2 FRNRAP. The CDR3 has 15 residues. The part of the CDR3 DNA that was read is TGTGCTAGTGGTTTTTCGGACAGGGCTTTCTATGGC. Its protein is CASGFSDRAFYG. The full-length CDR3 reads as CASGFSDRAFYGYTF.

This clone was seen ten or more times. The read falls 3 residues short of the CDR3 end, and the missing part is taken from the germline J gene. V and J are TRBV5-4 and TRBJ2-7; TRBD1 agrees at 7 bases. Trimming removed 4 bases from V and 4 bases from J; junction bases left unmatched: 8. The germline CDR1 and CDR2 sequences are SGHNT and YYREEE (reference sequence). CDR3 length equals 14 residues. CDR3 residues: CASSPRTGAYEQYF. The DNA read from the CDR3 is TGTGCCAGCAGCCCTCGGACAGGTGCTTACGAG.

At least ten counts were recorded for this clone. The read stops 3 residues short of the end of the CDR3; the missing end is completed from the germline J gene. The V call is TRBV5-1, the J call TRBJ2-5; no clear D. CDR3 length: 16 amino acids. Trimming stripped 4 bases from V and 0 bases from J, with 16 bases between. Germline CDR1 and CDR2: SGHRS and YFSETQ. CDR3 loop: CASSPRFMRYQETQYF. The CDR3 bases that were read are TGCGCCAGCAGCCCCCGGTTCATGCGGTACCAAGAGACC.

This clone was observed a handful of times. The observed sequence ends 3 residues before the CDR3 terminus, with the missing tail filled in from the germline J gene. The chain is built from TRBV7-8 and TRBJ2-7, with D possibly TRBD2 on 6 matching bases. Germline V gene lookup returns CDR1 SGHVS and CDR2 FQNEAQ. V lost 0 bases to trimming and J lost 0 bases, with 9 bases between them. CDR3 size: 15 residues. The sequenced part of the CDR3 DNA is TGTGCCAGCAGCTTAGCCGGGGGAAACTCCTACGAG. It specifies CASSLAGGNSYE. The complete CDR3 reads CASSLAGGNSYEQYF. The full variable domain, in which reference TRBV7-8 and TRBJ2-7 provide the parts outside the CDR3, is GAGVSQSPRYKVAKRGQDVALRCDPISGHVSLFWYQQALGQGPEFLTYFQNEAQLDKSGLPSDRFFAERPEGSVSTLKIQRTQQEDSAVYLCASSLAGGNSYEQYFGPGTRLTVT.

The table lists this clone with many counts. Read coverage stops 3 residues before the CDR3 terminus; the germline J gene supplies the remainder. The rearrangement uses TRBV29-1 and TRBJ2-2; weak D call: TRBD1 (5 bases). Germline CDR1 and CDR2: SQVTM and ANQGSEA. The germline V and J ends were trimmed by 7 bases and 2 bases, with 17 bases remaining between them. This CDR3 comprises 15 residues. The part of the CDR3 DNA that was read is TGCAGCGCCACACCCGACAGTCCTAACACCGGGGAG. This sequence encodes CSATPDSPNTGE. The entire CDR3 protein reads CSATPDSPNTGELFF.

This clone was observed a handful of times. The read terminates 3 residues ahead of where the CDR3 ends, so the germline J gene completes it. The chain employs TRBV18 and TRBJ2-7; 8 bases agree with TRBD2. CDR3 size: 15 residues. CDR1 KGHSH and CDR2 LQKENI come from the germline V gene. The V segment lost 3 bases and the J segment 4 bases; nucleotides outside the gene matches: 8. The CDR3 reads CASSPPGGVSYEQYF. Incomplete CDR3 DNA: TGTGCCAGCTCACCCCCGGGGGGGGTTTCTTACGAG.

This clone was recorded a few times. The missing CDR3 end, 3 residues past where the read stops, is filled in from the germline J gene. This chain connects TRBV7-2 to TRBJ1-2; 8 nucleotides align to TRBD1. The germline V gene encodes CDR1 SGHTA and CDR2 FQGNSA. V shed 3 bases and J 0 bases; nucleotides not matched to a gene: 3. The CDR3 totals 15 residues. CDR3 amino acids: CASSFFRGPNYGYTF. The covered CDR3 bases are TGTGCCAGCAGCTTCTTCAGGGGGCCTAACTATGGC.

This clone was seen ten or more times. Coverage ceases 3 residues before the CDR3 finishes, and the germline J gene fills in the end. This chain connects TRBV19 to TRBJ2-5; D perhaps matches TRBD1 (6 bases). Trimming took off 5 bases at V and 0 bases at J, with 10 bases between the two ends. Germline CDR1 LNHDA, CDR2 SQIVND (reference sequence). This CDR3 contains 14 residues. The CDR3 here is CASSPTGYQETQYF. The sequenced part of the CDR3 DNA is TGTGCCAGTAGTCCCACAGGGTACCAAGAGACC. The full variable domain, with the rest looked up from reference TRBV19 and TRBJ2-5, is DGGITQSPKYLFRKEGQNVTLSCEQNLNHDAMYWYRQDPGQGLRLIYYSQIVNDFQKGDIAEGYSVSREKKESFPLTVTSAQKNPTAFYLCASSPTGYQETQYFGPGTRLLVL.

This clone was found many times. The CDR3 goes on 3 residues after the read ends, and that part is filled in from the germline J gene. The chain recombines TRBV19 with TRBJ2-1, with 8 bases aligning to TRBD2. The CDR3 extends over 16 amino acids. The V gene end was trimmed by 7 bases and the J gene end by 6 bases; junction bases not matched to a gene: 14. The germline V gene encodes CDR1 LNHDA and CDR2 SQIVND (reference sequence). The part of the CDR3 DNA that was read is TGTGCCAGTACCCCTCGGGGTAGCGGGAAGGTCAATGAG. Encoded protein: CASTPRGSGKVNE. The full CDR3 protein is CASTPRGSGKVNEQFF.

This clone has a count of ten or more. The read halts 3 residues ahead of the CDR3 end, with the missing end drawn from the germline J gene. V usage is TRBV5-1 and J usage is TRBJ1-2, with TRBD1 matching over 8 bases. CDR1 is SGHRS and CDR2 is YFSETQ in the germline V gene. V gave up 3 bases and J gave up 2 bases; unmatched junction bases: 6. The CDR3 runs 15 residues. The CDR3 DNA, read in part, is TGCGCCAGCAGCTACGGACAGGGATCCAACTATGGC. This codes for CASSYGQGSNYG. The whole CDR3 reads CASSYGQGSNYGYTF.

This clone was observed at least ten times. This CDR3 is CSASYGTSGYNEQFF. CDR3 DNA (partial): TGCAGTGCTAGCTACGGGACTAGCGGGTACAATGAG. V is TRBV20-1 and J is TRBJ2-1; 12 nucleotides line up with TRBD2. Sequencing ends 3 residues short of the CDR3 end; the germline J gene provides the rest. The CDR3 runs 15 residues. V dropped 3 bases and J dropped 4; count of bases not matched to a gene: 4. Germline loops: CDR1 DFQATT, CDR2 SNEGSKA (reference sequence).

This clone was recorded many times. The CDR3 is cut off 3 residues early in the read; its end comes from the germline J gene. This rearrangement joins TRBV20-1 to TRBJ2-4; TRBD1 aligns across 7 bases. CDR1 is DFQATT, CDR2 SNEGSKA, per germline (reference sequence). This CDR3 has 10 amino acids. The DNA read from the CDR3 is TGCAGTGCCACCAGGGGGACT. The encoded protein is CSATRGT. The complete CDR3 protein is CSATRGTQYF.

This clone was observed many times. CDR3 DNA (partial): TGTGCCAGCAGCTCCAAAGGACTAAACAAGGCGGTTCCCGAG. Its protein product is CASSSKGLNKAVPE. The complete CDR3 protein is CASSSKGLNKAVPEQYF. The chain links TRBV7-8 to TRBJ2-7, with D maybe TRBD2 (6 bases). With the read ending 3 residues before the CDR3 end, the germline J gene is used to fill in that end. The germline V and J ends were trimmed by 4 bases and 6 bases, with 25 bases remaining between them. The CDR3 covers 17 residues. Germline V lookup: CDR1 SGHVS, CDR2 FQNEAQ.

This clone was counted at least ten times. The sequenced fragment ends 3 residues before the CDR3 boundary, so the rest is inferred from the germline J gene. The rearrangement joins TRBV30 to TRBJ2-4; D ambiguous. The length of the CDR3 is 15 residues. Trimming took off 2 bases at V and 1 base at J, with 12 bases between the two ends. CDR1 is GTSNPN and CDR2 is SVGIG in the germline V gene (reference sequence). The CDR3 DNA, read in part, is TGTGCCTGGAGTAAAGGCCTGAGGGCCAAAAACATT. It yields the protein CAWSKGLRAKNI. The whole CDR3 region reads CAWSKGLRAKNIQYF.

Details on this clone: The read stops 3 residues short of the end of the CDR3; the missing end is completed from the germline J gene. The same CDR3 can be traced to other DNA sequences in this sample. The chain employs TRBV11-1 and TRBJ1-1; possible D gene TRBD1, 6 bases. Germline V gene data show CDR1 as SGHAT and CDR2 as FQDESV (reference sequence). The CDR3 has 15 amino acids. V was pared by 5 bases and J by 4 bases, with 17 bases between. The part of the CDR3 DNA that was read is TGTGCCAGCAGCCTCCGGCCGGGGGGCGGCACTGAA. Translation gives CASSLRPGGGTE. The whole CDR3 reads CASSLRPGGGTEAFF.

This clone appeared many times. CDR3 bases read: TGTGCCAGTAGTATCTCGACAGGGAGCCAAGAGACC. It translates to CASSISTGSQET. The full-length CDR3 reads as CASSISTGSQETQYF. The V gene is TRBV19, the J gene TRBJ2-5, with TRBD1 identical over 7 bases. The read falls 3 residues short of the CDR3 end, and the missing part is taken from the germline J gene. The germline CDR1 and CDR2 sequences are LNHDA and SQIVND (reference sequence). V trimming: 3 bases; J trimming: 1 base; junction bases outside the gene matches: 5. The CDR3 is made up of 15 amino acids.

This clone has a count of ten or more. This CDR3 is CASSSPTAAKNIQYF. Incomplete CDR3 DNA: TGTGCCAGCAGTTCTCCGACAGCAGCCAAAAACATT. The rearrangement joins TRBV6-2 or TRBV6-3 to TRBJ2-4; D possibly corresponds to TRBD1 (5 bases). The CDR3 extends 3 residues past the end of the read, so its final part is completed from the germline J gene. Per germline, CDR1 MNHEY and CDR2 SVGEGT. The V and J ends lost 4 bases and 0 bases respectively, with 10 bases between them. This CDR3 contains 15 residues.

This clone occurred many times. The CDR3 goes on 3 residues after the read ends, and that part is filled in from the germline J gene. The chain recombines TRBV28 with TRBJ1-2; 9 bases match TRBD1. J was trimmed by 4 bases and V by 4 bases; bases with no gene match: 10. This CDR3 region has 16 residues. CDR1 MDHEN and CDR2 SYDVKM come from the germline V gene. The covered CDR3 bases are TGTGCCAGCAGTTCGTCACCGGGACAGGGCGGCTATGGC. Translation gives CASSSSPGQGGYG. The CDR3 in its entirety is CASSSSPGQGGYGYTF.

This clone has at least ten counts. The read terminates 3 residues before the CDR3 end, so the remaining end is supplied by the germline J gene. This chain connects TRBV30 to TRBJ1-1; unclear D gene. The germline CDR1 and CDR2 sequences are GTSNPN and SVGIG (reference sequence). Trimming cost V 3 bases and J 2 bases, with 7 bases left between them. The CDR3 extends over 12 amino acids. The CDR3 region is CAWRADNTEAFF. Incomplete CDR3 DNA: TGTGCCTGGAGGGCAGATAACACTGAA.

This clone was seen many times. The read stops 3 residues short of the end of the CDR3; the missing end is completed from the germline J gene. This rearrangement joins TRBV19 to TRBJ2-7; tentative D call: TRBD1 (5 bases). The germline V and J ends were trimmed by 2 bases and 2 bases, with 10 bases remaining between them. CDR1 LNHDA and CDR2 SQIVND come from the germline V gene (reference sequence). The CDR3 has 14 amino acids. The covered CDR3 bases are TGTGCCAGTAGTATACAGGGTTGGACCTACGAG. Amino acids: CASSIQGWTYE. The full CDR3 is CASSIQGWTYEQYF.

This clone was seen many times. Coverage ceases 3 residues before the CDR3 finishes, and the germline J gene fills in the end. The V gene is TRBV28, the J gene TRBJ1-5, with D maybe TRBD1 (6 bases). The CDR3 sequence is 15 residues long. The V gene lost 1 base and the J gene lost 4 bases, with 11 bases spanning the gap. Germline lookup yields CDR1 MDHEN and CDR2 SYDVKM. CDR3 sequence reads: CASSLSGDKNQPQHF. The part of the CDR3 DNA that was read is TGTGCCAGCAGTTTATCAGGGGACAAGAATCAGCCC.

This clone was seen at least ten times. Germline and junction disagree at one end, which may indicate a read error. From the germline J gene comes the end of the CDR3, since the read stops 3 residues before it. V usage is TRBV4-2 and J usage is TRBJ1-1; no reliable D call. This CDR3 is built from 15 residues. Germline-derived CDR1 and CDR2 are LGHNA and YNFKEQ. CDR3 loop: CASSQDRGTNTEAFF. The CDR3 DNA, read in part, is TGCGCCAGCAGCCAAGATCGTGGCACGAACACTGAA.

This clone has at least ten counts. The CDR3 bases that were read are TGTGCCAGCAGCTTAAGGCTAGCGTTCACCGGGGAG. Translation: CASSLRLAFTGE. The CDR3 in full is CASSLRLAFTGELFF. The chain employs TRBV7-2 and TRBJ2-2; D is possibly TRBD2 (6 bases). The read is 3 residues too short to cover the CDR3 end, so that end is filled in from the germline J gene. The CDR3 runs to 15 residues. The V gene's germline CDR1 is SGHTA and CDR2 FQGNSA. Trimming removed 2 bases from V and 4 bases from J, with 11 bases in between.

This clone has ten or more counts. Read coverage stops 3 residues before the CDR3 terminus; the germline J gene supplies the remainder. This rearrangement joins TRBV7-2 to TRBJ2-7; TRBD1 matches 9 bases. This CDR3 has 14 amino acids. Unmatched junction bases numbered 5, after V lost 5 bases and J lost 3 bases. Germline values: CDR1 SGHTA, CDR2 FQGNSA. CDR3 DNA, as far as it was read: TGTGCCAGCAGCGGCGGACAGGGGCGCTACGAG. Translating it yields CASSGGQGRYE. The full CDR3 protein reads CASSGGQGRYEQYF.

This clone was counted many times. The CDR3 sequence: CASSQTTGGAENIQYF. Incomplete CDR3 DNA: TGTGCCAGCAGCCAAACTACAGGGGGCGCTGAAAACATT. The chain is built from TRBV14 and TRBJ2-4; 9 bases agree with TRBD1. The read halts 3 residues ahead of the CDR3 end, with the missing end drawn from the germline J gene. The germline V gene encodes CDR1 SGHDN and CDR2 FVKESK. With V trimmed by 2 bases and J by 5 bases, 7 bases remained unmatched. The CDR3 length is 16 residues.

On this clone: The CDR3 goes on 3 residues after the read ends, and that part is filled in from the germline J gene. This chain links TRBV20-1 with TRBJ2-1, with a possible D match to TRBD1 (6 bases). CDR1 DFQATT and CDR2 SNEGSKA come from the germline V gene (reference sequence). V lost 0 bases to trimming and J lost 2 bases, with 20 bases between them. This CDR3 is 18 amino acids long. CDR3 bases read: TGCAGTGCTAGAGATCAGGGGTTTGGAGTGAGCCCCTACAATGAG. As protein: CSARDQGFGVSPYNE. The CDR3 in full is CSARDQGFGVSPYNEQFF.

This clone was seen at least ten times. The read stops 3 residues short of the end of the CDR3; the missing end is completed from the germline J gene. The chain combines TRBV10-1 with TRBJ1-1, with TRBD1 matching 9 bases. The J segment lost 6 bases and the V segment lost 6 bases, leaving 8 bases of the junction unmatched. The CDR3 runs to 14 residues. CDR1 is WNHNN, CDR2 SYGVQD, per germline (reference sequence). This chain's CDR3 is CASRKGQGTAEAFF. The part of the CDR3 DNA that was read is TGCGCCAGCAGGAAGGGACAGGGAACGGCTGAA.

This clone was counted ten times or more. The read ends 3 residues before the CDR3 terminus; that terminus is restored from the germline J gene. V usage is TRBV11-3 and J usage is TRBJ2-7; 8 nucleotides align to TRBD1. The CDR3 spans 15 residues. Germline V lookup: CDR1 SGHNT, CDR2 YENEEA. With V trimmed by 3 bases and J by 2 bases, 6 bases remained unmatched. The DNA read from the CDR3 is TGTGCCAGCAGCTTCTTGACAGGGGCCCCCTACGAG. The encoded protein is CASSFLTGAPYE. In full, the CDR3 is CASSFLTGAPYEQYF.